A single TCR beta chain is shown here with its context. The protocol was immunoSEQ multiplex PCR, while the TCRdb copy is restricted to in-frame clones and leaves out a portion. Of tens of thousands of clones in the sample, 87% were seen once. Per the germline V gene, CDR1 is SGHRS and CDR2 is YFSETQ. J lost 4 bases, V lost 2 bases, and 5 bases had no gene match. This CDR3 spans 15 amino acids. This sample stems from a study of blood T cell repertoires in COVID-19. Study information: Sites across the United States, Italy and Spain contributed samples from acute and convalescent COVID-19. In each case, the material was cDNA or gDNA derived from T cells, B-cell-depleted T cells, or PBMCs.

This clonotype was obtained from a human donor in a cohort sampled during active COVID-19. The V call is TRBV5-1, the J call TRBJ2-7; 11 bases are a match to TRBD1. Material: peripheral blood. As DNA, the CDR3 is TGCGCCAGCAGCTTAGGGACAGGGGGTGCGTACGAGCAGTACTTC. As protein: CASSLGTGGAYEQYF.